The 13 T cell receptor beta chains given below trace back to one sample, sequenced in a study of T cells in localized non-small cell lung cancer. The protocol was immunoSEQ multiplex PCR, while the TCRdb copy is restricted to in-frame clones and leaves out a portion. The table includes about 41,000 clones, 65% to 90% detected once. The specimen comprised PBMCs, sampled before any cancer treatment. These receptor sequences come from a man aged 40 to 70 with stage II lung adenocarcinoma.

This chain joins TRBV6-5 and TRBJ2-7, with 8 bases identical to TRBD1. The CDR3 covers 14 residues. Losses at the gene ends were 5 bases for V and 6 bases for J; bases not matched to a gene: 9. Per germline, CDR1 MNHEY and CDR2 SVGAGI. CDR3 nucleotide sequence: TGTGCCAGCAGTAGAGTAGGACAGGGTCCCGAGCAGTACTTC. This gives the protein CASSRVGQGPEQYF.

V gene TRBV9 combines with J gene TRBJ2-3; 13 bases fit TRBD2. Germline lookup yields CDR1 SGDLS and CDR2 YYNGEE. Germline trimming cut 4 bases from V and 4 bases from J; bases unmatched to any gene: 6. The CDR3 has 16 residues. CDR3 DNA: TGTGCCAGCAGCCGGACTAGCGGGAGTGGCCCAGATACGCAGTATTTT. It encodes CASSRTSGSGPDTQYF. Full variable domain (outside the CDR3, taken from reference TRBV9 and TRBJ2-3): DSGVTQTPKHLITATGQRVTLRCSPRSGDLSVYWYQQSLDQGLQFLIQYYNGEERAKGNILERFSAQQFPDLHSELNLSSLELGDSALYFCASSRTSGSGPDTQYFGPGTRLTVL.

A single count supports this clone. The chain is built from TRBV7-8 and TRBJ2-7; 15 bases align to TRBD2. The V gene end was trimmed by 5 bases and the J gene end by 7 bases; junction bases not matched to a gene: 3. The V gene's germline CDR1 is SGHVS and CDR2 FQNEAQ. The length of the CDR3 is 14 residues. The chain's CDR3 is CASSPGTSGREQYF. DNA of the CDR3: TGTGCCAGCAGCCCCGGGACTAGCGGGAGGGAGCAGTACTTC.

This rearrangement joins TRBV7-3 to TRBJ1-1, with a tentative D call TRBD1 (5 bases). The CDR3 consists of 14 residues. The ends were cut back, 5 bases at V and 4 bases at J, with 14 bases in the middle. Germline lookup yields CDR1 SGHTA and CDR2 FQGTGA. The CDR3 is CASSPRGYSTEAFF. The CDR3 nucleotides read TGTGCCAGCAGCCCCCGGGGGTATAGCACTGAAGCTTTCTTT.

V usage is TRBV7-2 and J usage is TRBJ2-7; D is undetermined. Germline loops: CDR1 SGHTA, CDR2 FQGNSA. V was trimmed by 5 bases and J by 4 bases, leaving 12 bases between them. The CDR3 covers 13 residues. CDR3 loop: CASSLDLLYEQYF. CDR3 sequence (DNA): TGTGCCAGCAGCCTGGACCTCTTGTACGAGCAGTACTTC.

This chain connects TRBV15 to TRBJ2-7; 11 bases are shared with TRBD2. Germline assignment: CDR1 LNHNV and CDR2 YYDKDF (reference sequence). The CDR3 runs to 18 residues. V lost 2 bases and J lost 3; bases outside the gene matches: 12. The CDR3 sequence is CATSRPPPGLAVHYEQYF. CDR3 coding DNA: TGTGCCACCAGCAGACCCCCGCCGGGACTAGCGGTCCACTACGAGCAGTACTTC.

This clone was recorded only once. The chain recombines TRBV2 with TRBJ2-5, with a weak D call TRBD2 (6 bases). V lost 3 bases, J lost 4 bases, and 9 bases lay in between. CDR1 and CDR2 (germline): SNHLY, FYNNEI. The CDR3 totals 13 residues. DNA of the CDR3: TGTGCCAGCAGTGAGGAGGGGAGAGAGACCCAGTACTTC. It codes for CASSEEGRETQYF.

The rearrangement joins TRBV6-4 to TRBJ2-1; TRBD2 matches at 8 bases. V was pared by 6 bases and J by 0 bases, with 10 bases of the junction left unmatched. Germline V gives CDR1 MRHNA, CDR2 SNTAGT. CDR3 length: 17 amino acids. CDR3 nucleotide sequence: TGTGCCAGCAGCCTTCACGGGGGGGAGAGCTCCTACAATGAGCAGTTCTTC. As protein: CASSLHGGESSYNEQFF.

This chain connects TRBV7-3 to TRBJ2-6; D unclear. The V end was cut by 2 bases, the J end by 2 bases, with 4 bases between. Germline V gene data show CDR1 as SGHTA and CDR2 as FQGTGA. The CDR3 runs to 14 residues. CDR3 protein: CASSLGPGANVLTF. The CDR3 bases are TGTGCCAGCAGCTTAGGTCCTGGGGCCAACGTCCTGACTTTC.

V and J are TRBV7-3 and TRBJ2-3, with D perhaps matching TRBD1 (5 bases). The CDR3 length is 16 residues. Trimming took 0 bases from V and 2 from J, leaving 12 bases between them. Germline loops: CDR1 SGHTA, CDR2 FQGTGA. In DNA, the CDR3 is TGTGCCAGCAGCTTAACGGCGACAGAGTCCACAGATACGCAGTATTTT. Protein: CASSLTATESTDTQYF.

This clone was recorded once. The chain combines TRBV7-6 with TRBJ1-5; tentatively, D is TRBD1 (5 bases). Per the germline V gene, CDR1 is SGHVS and CDR2 is FNYEAQ. The CDR3 extends over 16 amino acids. The V end was cut by 2 bases, the J end by 4 bases, with 15 bases between. The CDR3 here is CASSLMDGARNQPQHF. CDR3 coding DNA: TGTGCCAGCAGCTTAATGGACGGGGCGAGAAATCAGCCCCAGCATTTT.

The J gene is TRBJ2-3, the V gene TRBV13, with 8 bases aligning to TRBD1. CDR3 size: 16 residues. Germline CDR1 is PRHDT and CDR2 is FYEKMQ (reference sequence). V trimming: 7 bases; J trimming: 8 bases; junction bases outside the gene matches: 17. CDR3 DNA: TGTGCCAGCAACACCCACCGGGGGAGCGGACAGGGTACGCAGTATTTT. Translated, it gives CASNTHRGSGQGTQYF.

The chain recombines TRBV27 with TRBJ2-2, with 7 bases that match TRBD1. The J segment lost 4 bases and the V segment lost 4 bases, leaving 6 bases of the junction unmatched. CDR3 length: 15 amino acids. Germline V gives CDR1 MNHEY, CDR2 SMNVEV (reference sequence). The CDR3 DNA follows: TGTGCCAGCAGTTACTCCGGGACAGCCACCGGGGAGCTGTTTTTT. It is translated as CASSYSGTATGELFF.